The source of this TCR beta chain is a study of CD8 T cells in Susac syndrome (dated by TCRdb to between 2018 and 2020). Regarding the study in general: Repertoire sequencing was used to test whether CD8+ T cell activation and differentiation in Susac syndrome was antigen driven. What the authors observed across the whole study: The TCR sequencing and HLA analysis was acknowledged to have included a relatively small number of individuals.

High-throughput TCR beta sequencing profiled peripheral blood CD8+ and CD4+ T cells from healthy donors, Susac syndrome patients and multiple sclerosis patients. Healthy donors were age- and sex-matched controls. Bulk CD8+ and CD4+ T cells were purified magnetically by negative isolation, whereas CD8+ TEMRA cells were enriched by FACS. Blood was collected in EDTA tubes and processed within 24 hours, with PBMCs isolated through density gradient centrifugation. PBMCs destined for TCR sequencing were cryopreserved in liquid nitrogen and later thawed in a 37 °C water bath. The sorted or isolated CD4+, CD8+ and CD8+ TEMRA cells had a purity of 90% or higher. RNA was extracted with the RNeasy kit and about 0.5 to 1 ug was reverse transcribed using random hexamers. TCR beta CDR3 regions were amplified with the immunoSEQ multiplex PCR assay covering 54 Vbeta and 13 Jbeta segments. Bias from PCR amplification was corrected by using a synthetic template baseline for primer optimization and for computational correction. The original pipeline was this. Reads were assigned to V, D and J genes according to IMGT and analyzed in immunoSEQ Analyzer, with only productive sequences retained. To calculate clonality, Shannon entropy was normalized by log2 of the number of productive unique sequences and then subtracted from one. For each patient and control, public and private clones were evaluated within the 100 most prevalent clones. A clone was defined as Susac-specific if it was absent from the healthy and MS cohorts, from about a thousand published viral clones and from other ImmuneACCESS disease sequences. The public reads were reanalyzed by TCRdb: fastp trimming at Q25, MiXCR alignment, in-frame beta chains only. Each entry merges the rows of one CDR3 protein and shows their most common DNA and genes. The V and J calls were determined by TCRdb, not by the authors. Here the sample has about 160,000 distinct CDR3 sequences; 90% to 95% occur a single time. In total, the top ten clones hold about 0.073% of the sample.

V sheds 0 bases and J sheds 9 bases, leaving 12 bases between their ends. Including the terminal cysteine and phenylalanine, the CDR3 comprises 14 residues. Only the CDR3 part of the read is kept: 42 bases, read in frame from the first base. The germline V gene specifies SGHRS as CDR1 and YFSETQ as CDR2. In regard to this clonotype: Its recognized antigen is unknown. No much larger clone exists at a distance of one base, and base qualities are not known.

Recombination linked TRBV5-1 to TRBJ1-4; no D gene is confidently identified. What was sequenced was CD4+ T cells from PBMCs. This clonotype was obtained from a human donor in good health. At the DNA level, the sequence is TGCGCCAGCAGCTTGGAAGGGTTGTACAAAAAACTGTTTTTT. This translates into CASSLEGLYKKLFF.